The sample holds one count of the clone carrying this T cell receptor beta chain. Its antigen remains unidentified. 13 Jbeta primers and 60 Vbeta primers were used for the PCR. Here immunoSEQ multiplex PCR was the method, and the copy in TCRdb shows in-frame clones only, minus some. Of around 180,000 clones in the sample, 79% were seen once. These data originate in a study of cytomegalovirus exposure and HLA in healthy donors. Study at large: Unique TCRs from HLA-typed donors, around 93 million of them, were held in an early data release. Study results and caveats: Using the classifier, cytomegalovirus status was reportedly diagnosed with high specificity and sensitivity.

CDR1 is SGHVS and CDR2 is FQNEAQ in the germline V gene. V shed 0 bases and J 6 bases; nucleotides not matched to a gene: 3. The CDR3 length is 14 residues. The chain employs TRBV7-8 and TRBJ1-1; 8 bases line up with TRBD1. The specimen was PBMCs. The sequence was collected from a woman in her forties or fifties in good health and CMV-seronegative. The CDR3 is CASSLASQGAEAFF. As DNA, the CDR3 is TGTGCCAGCAGCTTAGCGTCACAGGGGGCTGAAGCTTTCTTT.